This T cell receptor (beta chain) was sequenced during a study of breast tumors, draining lymph nodes, adjacent tissues (dated by TCRdb to the mid-2010s). A note on the overall study: TCR beta repertoires were compared across tumor, adjacent nontumor tissue and axillary lymph nodes obtained from breast cancer patients. In human breast cancer, the study set out to assess how tumor, surrounding tissue and draining lymph node repertoires relate to one another and whether T cells might be exchanged between them.

Deletion took 5 bases off V and 3 bases off J, with a span of 14 bases between the germline ends. The CDR3 runs 15 amino acids, cysteine and phenylalanine included. CDR3 DNA only is kept here, 45 bases in frame from base 1. From a lookup of the germline V gene, CDR1 and CDR2 are SGHAT and FQNNGV. The lymph node samples were taken from the axillary draining lymph nodes of breast cancer patients. This clonotype was found many times. No cognate antigen has been identified for it. Within one base of it there is no much larger clone, and no base qualities were kept. Sequencing was performed on an Illumina HiSeq 2000. Multiplex PCR amplification was used to generate the TCR beta chain libraries. High-throughput sequencing was used to analyze the amplified TCR beta chain products. Using fastp at Q25 and MiXCR, TCRdb reprocessed the public reads and kept productive beta chains. Rows matching on CDR3 protein sequence are summarized as one entry with the most common DNA and genes. The sample includes over 100,000 distinct CDR3 sequences, with about 20% observed a single time. The biggest ten clones account for approximately 2.7% of the sample.

The research as a whole found: The similarity between tumor and nontumor tissue repertoires was significantly greater in luminal-like breast cancer than in basal-like breast cancer. The study presented the conclusion that tumor T cells originate in lymph nodes as consistent with a hypothesis, not as something directly demonstrated. The data were considered consistent with the idea that most tumor T cells come from the lymph node and then expand in tumor tissue. Tumor T-cell repertoires showed less diversity than lymph node repertoires and more diversity than nontumor tissue repertoires, and tumor T-cell repertoires showed preferential V and J gene usage.

Source material: axillary lymph node tissue. Rearrangement joined TRBV11-2 to TRBJ1-5; confidence is insufficient to name the D gene. This receptor was identified in a female donor with breast cancer. Some clones in this sample may be carry-over from other donors' samples. The CDR3 reads CASSVDGTYNQPQHF. The sequenced DNA: TGTGCCAGCAGCGTGGACGGAACTTACAATCAGCCCCAGCATTTT.